This T cell receptor beta chain was recovered during a study of CD8+ T cells in alopecia areata. Study-level information: Tofacitinib treatment spanned 6 to 18 months, with 6 months off drug afterward.

This clone was counted between two and nine times. RNA, once extracted, was reverse transcribed into cDNA for use as the sequencing template. Some clones are missing from TCRdb's copy, which holds only in-frame ones; the method was immunoSEQ multiplex PCR. The repertoire holds around 270,000 clones, about 62% seen once, with under 2% in the top ten. The treatment denotes: oral pan-JAK inhibitor, 5-10 mg twice daily. The specimen was CD4+ T cells sorted from blood, collected at week 24, from a patient treated with tofacitinib. The sequence derives from a human donor with alopecia areata.

As DNA, the CDR3 is TGTGCCAGCAGCTTAGACGGGACAGGGGGAAGCACCGGGGAGCTGTTTTTT. Translation: CASSLDGTGGSTGELFF. The rearrangement joins TRBV7-2 to TRBJ2-2; 11 nucleotides match TRBD1. With V trimmed by 1 base and J by 4 bases, 5 bases remained unmatched. CDR3 length: 17 amino acids. Germline V gene data show CDR1 as SGHTA and CDR2 as FQGNSA. Variable domain in full (rest from reference TRBV7-2 and TRBJ2-2): GAGVSQSPSNKVTEKGKDVELRCDPISGHTALYWYRQSLGQGLEFLIYFQGNSAPDKSGLPSDRFSAERTGGSVSTLTIQRTQQEDSAVYLCASSLDGTGGSTGELFFGEGSRLTVL.